The sequence of this TCR beta chain was determined in a study of T cells in Graves' hyperthyroidism and ophthalmopathy. Study as a whole: Peripheral blood was taken when the disease was first diagnosed, before any treatment began.

Diagnosis rested on symptoms, serum thyroxine and TRAb, thyroid ultrasound, and orbital computed tomography. The blood sample predates any ophthalmopathy symptoms, coming from first hyperthyroidism diagnosis. This clonotype has only a few counts. The length of the CDR3 is 13 residues. Trimming cost V 6 bases and J 1 base, with 4 bases left between them. From germline, CDR1 is SGHTA and CDR2 FQGTGA. Template material for amplifying TCR beta CDR3 regions consisted of RNA transcripts. With the HTBI primer set, the TCR CDR3 went through a first round of RT-PCR. TCRdb fed the multiplex PCR reads into MiXCR, producing one record per CDR3 protein. The sample consists of over 120,000 distinct CDR3 sequences, approximately 20% of them appearing once.

The gene calls are TRBV7-3 and TRBJ2-6, with unresolved D. The receptor was derived from a woman in her forties or fifties with Graves' hyperthyroidism that later progressed to Graves' ophthalmopathy. What was sequenced was blood. CDR3 DNA: TGTGCCAGCAGGCTTTCTGGGGCCAACGTCCTGACTTTC. The encoded protein is CASRLSGANVLTF.